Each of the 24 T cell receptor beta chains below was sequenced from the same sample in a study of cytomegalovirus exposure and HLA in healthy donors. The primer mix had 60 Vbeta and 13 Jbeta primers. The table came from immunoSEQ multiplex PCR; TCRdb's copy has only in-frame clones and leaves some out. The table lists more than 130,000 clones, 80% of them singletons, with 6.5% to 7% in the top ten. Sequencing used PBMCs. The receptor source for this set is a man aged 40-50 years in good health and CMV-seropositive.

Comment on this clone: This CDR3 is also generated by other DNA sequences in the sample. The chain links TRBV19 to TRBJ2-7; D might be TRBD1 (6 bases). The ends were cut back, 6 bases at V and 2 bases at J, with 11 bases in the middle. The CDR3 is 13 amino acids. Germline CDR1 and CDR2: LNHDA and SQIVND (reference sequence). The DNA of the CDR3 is TGTGCCAGTAGCCGCCAGGGGACCTACGAGCAGTACTTC. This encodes CASSRQGTYEQYF.

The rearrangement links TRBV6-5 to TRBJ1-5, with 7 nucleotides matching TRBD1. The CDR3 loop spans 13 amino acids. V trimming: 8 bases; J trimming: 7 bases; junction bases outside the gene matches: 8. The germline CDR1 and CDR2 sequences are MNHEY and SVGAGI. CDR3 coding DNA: TGTGCCAGCGGGGACAGCTCCGGGCAGCCCCAGCATTTT. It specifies CASGDSSGQPQHF.

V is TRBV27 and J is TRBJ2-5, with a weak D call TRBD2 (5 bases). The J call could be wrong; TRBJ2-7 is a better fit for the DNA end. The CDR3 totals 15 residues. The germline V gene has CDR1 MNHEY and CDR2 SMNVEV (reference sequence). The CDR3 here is CASRTVGLLSYEQYF. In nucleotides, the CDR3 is TGTGCCAGCAGGACCGTCGGACTCCTTTCCTACGAGCAGTACTTC.

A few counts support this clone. This chain's CDR3 is CASSFPGLAGPFTYEQYF. The CDR3 region has the DNA TGTGCCAGCAGCTTTCCGGGACTAGCGGGACCTTTTACCTACGAGCAGTACTTC. J is TRBJ2-7 and V is TRBV5-8; 13 bases agree with TRBD2. This CDR3 has 18 residues. Germline V lookup: CDR1 SGHTS, CDR2 YDEGEE. V shed 2 bases and J 2 bases; nucleotides not matched to a gene: 10.

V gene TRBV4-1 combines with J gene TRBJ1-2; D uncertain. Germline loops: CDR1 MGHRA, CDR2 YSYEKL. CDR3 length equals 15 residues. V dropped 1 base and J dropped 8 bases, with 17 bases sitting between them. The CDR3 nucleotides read TGCGCCAGCAGCCAAGGGCCCTGGGGAGAGGAGGGCTACACCTTC. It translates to CASSQGPWGEEGYTF.

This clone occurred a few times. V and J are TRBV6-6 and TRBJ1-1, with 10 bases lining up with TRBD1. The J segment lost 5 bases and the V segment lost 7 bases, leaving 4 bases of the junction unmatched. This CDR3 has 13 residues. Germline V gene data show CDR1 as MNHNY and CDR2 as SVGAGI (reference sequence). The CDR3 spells CASNTGQGTEAFF. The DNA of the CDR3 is TGTGCCAGCAATACGGGACAGGGGACTGAAGCTTTCTTT.

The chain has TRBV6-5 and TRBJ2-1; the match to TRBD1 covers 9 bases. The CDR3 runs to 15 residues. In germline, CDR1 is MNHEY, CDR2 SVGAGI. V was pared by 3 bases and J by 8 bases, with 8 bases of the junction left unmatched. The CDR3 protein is CASSYETGGFYEQFF. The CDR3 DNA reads TGTGCCAGCAGTTATGAGACAGGGGGTTTCTATGAGCAGTTCTTC.

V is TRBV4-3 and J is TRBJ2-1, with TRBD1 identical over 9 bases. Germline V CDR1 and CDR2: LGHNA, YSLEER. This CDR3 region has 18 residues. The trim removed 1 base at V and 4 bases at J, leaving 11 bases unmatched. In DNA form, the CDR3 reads TGCGCCAGCAGCCAAGCTTCCTACCGGGACAGGGAATACAATGAGCAGTTCTTC. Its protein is CASSQASYRDREYNEQFF.

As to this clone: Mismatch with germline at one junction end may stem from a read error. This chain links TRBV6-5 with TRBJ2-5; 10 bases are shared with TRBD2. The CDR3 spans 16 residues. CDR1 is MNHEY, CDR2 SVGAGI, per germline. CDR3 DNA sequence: TGTGCCAGCAGGTACTCGGGACTAGCGCCTCAAGAGACCCAGTACTTC. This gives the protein CASRYSGLAPQETQYF.

The CDR3: CASSPGGRSYEQYF. CDR3 nucleotides: TGTGCCAGCAGTCCCGGGGGGCGGTCTTACGAGCAGTACTTC. V gene TRBV28 combines with J gene TRBJ2-7, with D tentatively TRBD2 (7 bases). Germline CDR1 is MDHEN and CDR2 is SYDVKM. Trimming shortened V by 5 bases and J by 4 bases, and 15 bases separated the two germline ends. CDR3 length: 14 residues.

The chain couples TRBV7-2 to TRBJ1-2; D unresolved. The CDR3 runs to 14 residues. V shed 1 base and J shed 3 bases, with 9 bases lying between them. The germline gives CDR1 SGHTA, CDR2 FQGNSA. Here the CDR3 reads CASSLEVGYYGYTF. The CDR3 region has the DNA TGTGCCAGCAGCTTAGAAGTGGGCTACTATGGCTACACCTTC.

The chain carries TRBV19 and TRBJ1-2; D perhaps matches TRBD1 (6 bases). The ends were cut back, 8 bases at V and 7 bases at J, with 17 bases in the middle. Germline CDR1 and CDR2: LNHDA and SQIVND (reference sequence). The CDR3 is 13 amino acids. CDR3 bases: TGTGCCAGTTCCCTGCGACAGGCCGGTGGCTACACCTTC. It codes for CASSLRQAGGYTF.

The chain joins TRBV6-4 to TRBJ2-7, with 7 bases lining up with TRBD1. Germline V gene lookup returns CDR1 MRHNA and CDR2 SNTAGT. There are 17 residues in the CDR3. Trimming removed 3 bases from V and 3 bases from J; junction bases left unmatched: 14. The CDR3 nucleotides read TGTGCCAGCAGTGATGAACCGGGAAGGGGGCGGCACTACGAGCAGTACTTC. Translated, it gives CASSDEPGRGRHYEQYF.

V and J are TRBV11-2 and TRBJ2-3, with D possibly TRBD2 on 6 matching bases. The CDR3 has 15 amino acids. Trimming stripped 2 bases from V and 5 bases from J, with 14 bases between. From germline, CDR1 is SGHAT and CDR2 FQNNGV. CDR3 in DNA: TGTGCCAGCAGCTTACTTGGCGGGGCAGTAGATACGCAGTATTTT. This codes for CASSLLGGAVDTQYF.

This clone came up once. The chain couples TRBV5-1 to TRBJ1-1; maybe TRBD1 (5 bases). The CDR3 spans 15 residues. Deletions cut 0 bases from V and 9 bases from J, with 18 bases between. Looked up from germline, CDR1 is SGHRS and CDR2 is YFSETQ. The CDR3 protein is CASSLVGGNFAKAFF. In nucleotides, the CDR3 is TGCGCCAGCAGCTTGGTGGGGGGTAATTTTGCTAAAGCTTTCTTT. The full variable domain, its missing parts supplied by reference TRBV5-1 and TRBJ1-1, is KAGVTQTPRYLIKTRGQQVTLSCSPISGHRSVSWYQQTPGQGLQFLFEYFSETQRNKGNFPGRFSGRQFSNSRSEMNVSTLELGDSALYLCASSLVGGNFAKAFFGQGTRLTVV.

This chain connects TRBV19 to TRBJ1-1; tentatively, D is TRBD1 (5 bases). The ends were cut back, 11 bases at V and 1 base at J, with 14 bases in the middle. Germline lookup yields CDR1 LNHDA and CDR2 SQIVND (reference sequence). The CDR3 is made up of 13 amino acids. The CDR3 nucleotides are TGTGCCTCACAACGGACACCGAACACTGAAGCTTTCTTT. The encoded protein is CASQRTPNTEAFF.

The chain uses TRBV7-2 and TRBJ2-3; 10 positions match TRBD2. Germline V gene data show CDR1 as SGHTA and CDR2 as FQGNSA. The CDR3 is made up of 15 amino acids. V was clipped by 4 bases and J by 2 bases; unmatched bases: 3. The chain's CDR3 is CASSWTSGNTDTQYF. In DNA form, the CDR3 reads TGTGCCAGCAGCTGGACTAGCGGCAACACAGATACGCAGTATTTT.

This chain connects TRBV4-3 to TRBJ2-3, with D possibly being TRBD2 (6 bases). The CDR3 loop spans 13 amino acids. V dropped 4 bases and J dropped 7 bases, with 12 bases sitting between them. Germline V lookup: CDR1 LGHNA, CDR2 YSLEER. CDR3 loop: CASSRDSVNTQYF. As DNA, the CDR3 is TGCGCCAGCAGCCGGGACTCGGTAAATACGCAGTATTTT.

CDR3 coding DNA: TGTGCCAGCAGCATGGAGCATTTAGGCACAGATACGCAGTATTTT. Translating gives CASSMEHLGTDTQYF. The rearrangement joins TRBV2 to TRBJ2-3, with D unresolved. Trimming left V 6 bases short and J 1 base short, with 14 bases between. CDR1 is SNHLY, CDR2 FYNNEI, per germline. This CDR3 spans 15 amino acids.

CDR3 residues: CASSRQTRTSGIGGQFF. The CDR3 DNA reads TGTGCCAGCAGCCGCCAAACCAGGACTAGCGGGATCGGTGGGCAGTTCTTC. The chain employs TRBV14 and TRBJ2-1; 12 bases map to TRBD2. Per germline, CDR1 SGHDN and CDR2 FVKESK. The length of the CDR3 is 17 residues. Trimming removed 4 bases from V and 12 bases from J; junction bases left unmatched: 16.

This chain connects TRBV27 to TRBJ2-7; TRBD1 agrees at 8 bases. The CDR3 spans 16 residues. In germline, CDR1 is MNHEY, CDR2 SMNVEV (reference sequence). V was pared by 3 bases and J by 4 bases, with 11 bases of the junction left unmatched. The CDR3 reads CASSFSRQGRSYEQYF. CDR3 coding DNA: TGTGCCAGCAGTTTCTCCCGACAGGGGCGCTCATACGAGCAGTACTTC.

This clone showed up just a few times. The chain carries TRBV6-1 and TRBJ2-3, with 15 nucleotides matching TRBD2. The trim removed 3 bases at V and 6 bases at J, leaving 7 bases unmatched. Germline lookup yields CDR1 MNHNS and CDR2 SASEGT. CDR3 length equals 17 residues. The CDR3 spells CASSEAGTSGGRDTQYF. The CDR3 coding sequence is TGTGCCAGCAGTGAGGCCGGGACTAGCGGGGGGAGGGATACGCAGTATTTT.

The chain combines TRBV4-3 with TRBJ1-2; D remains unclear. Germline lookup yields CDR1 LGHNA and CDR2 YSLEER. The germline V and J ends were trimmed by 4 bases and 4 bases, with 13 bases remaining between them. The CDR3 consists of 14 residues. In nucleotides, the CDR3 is TGCGCCAGCAGCCTCATCGGTTCTACCTATGGCTACACCTTC. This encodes CASSLIGSTYGYTF.

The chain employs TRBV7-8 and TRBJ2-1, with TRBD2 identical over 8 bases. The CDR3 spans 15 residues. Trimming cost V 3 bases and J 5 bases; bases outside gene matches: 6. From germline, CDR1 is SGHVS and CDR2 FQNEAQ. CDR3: CASSFYSGVNNEQFF. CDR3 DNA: TGTGCCAGCAGCTTCTATAGCGGGGTTAACAATGAGCAGTTCTTC.